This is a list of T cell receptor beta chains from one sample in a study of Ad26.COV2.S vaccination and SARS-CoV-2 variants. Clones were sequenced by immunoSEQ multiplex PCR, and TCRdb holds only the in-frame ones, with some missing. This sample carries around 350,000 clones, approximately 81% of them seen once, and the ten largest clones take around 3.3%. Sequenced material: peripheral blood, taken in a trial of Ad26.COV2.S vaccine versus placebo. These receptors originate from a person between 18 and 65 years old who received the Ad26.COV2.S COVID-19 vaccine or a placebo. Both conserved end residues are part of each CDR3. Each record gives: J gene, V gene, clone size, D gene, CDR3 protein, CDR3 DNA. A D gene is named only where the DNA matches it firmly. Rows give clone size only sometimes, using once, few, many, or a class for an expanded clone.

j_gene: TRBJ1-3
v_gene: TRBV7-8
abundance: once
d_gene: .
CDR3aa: CASSLNSGHTIYF
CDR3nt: TGTGCCAGCAGCTTGAACAGCGGTCACACCATATATTTT

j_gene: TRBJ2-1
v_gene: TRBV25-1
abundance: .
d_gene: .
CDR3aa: CASSGSHYSYNEQFF
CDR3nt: TGTGCCAGCAGCGGGAGTCACTACTCCTACAATGAGCAGTTCTTC

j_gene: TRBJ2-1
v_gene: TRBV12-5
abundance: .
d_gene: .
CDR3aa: CASGSREGFFYNEQFF
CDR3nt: TGTGCTAGTGGTTCCCGCGAGGGATTTTTCTACAATGAGCAGTTCTTC

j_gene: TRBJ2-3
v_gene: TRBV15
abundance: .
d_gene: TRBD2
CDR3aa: CATSSFTRTSGRGTDTQYF
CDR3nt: TGTGCCACCAGCAGTTTTACCCGGACTAGCGGGAGGGGCACAGATACGCAGTATTTT

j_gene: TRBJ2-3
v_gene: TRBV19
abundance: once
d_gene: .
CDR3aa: CASSNAGHLTDTQYF
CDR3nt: TGTGCCAGTAGTAACGCCGGACACCTCACAGATACGCAGTATTTT

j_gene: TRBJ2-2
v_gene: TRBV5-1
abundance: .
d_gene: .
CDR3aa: CASTPTGRGSGELFF
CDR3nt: TGCGCCAGCACCCCGACGGGCAGGGGCAGCGGGGAGCTGTTTTTT

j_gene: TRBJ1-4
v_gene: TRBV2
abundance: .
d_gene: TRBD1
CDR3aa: CASSVTGATNEKLFF
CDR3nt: TGTGCCAGCAGTGTTACAGGGGCAACTAATGAAAAACTGTTTTTT

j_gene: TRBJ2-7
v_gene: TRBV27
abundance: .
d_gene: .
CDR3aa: CAETGAAFYEQYF
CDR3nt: TGTGCCGAAACGGGGGCAGCTTTCTACGAGCAGTACTTC

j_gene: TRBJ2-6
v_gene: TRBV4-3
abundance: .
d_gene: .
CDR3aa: CASSQEGSTAGANVLTF
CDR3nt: TGCGCCAGCAGCCAAGAAGGGTCGACTGCTGGGGCCAACGTCCTGACTTTC

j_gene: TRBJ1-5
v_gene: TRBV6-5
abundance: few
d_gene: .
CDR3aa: CASSYQQGSNQPQHF
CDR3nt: TGTGCCAGCAGTTACCAACAGGGAAGCAATCAGCCCCAGCATTTT

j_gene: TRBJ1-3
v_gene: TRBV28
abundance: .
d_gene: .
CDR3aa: CASSRSGTRGNTIYF
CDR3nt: TGTGCCAGCAGCCGGTCCGGGACACGTGGAAACACCATATATTTT

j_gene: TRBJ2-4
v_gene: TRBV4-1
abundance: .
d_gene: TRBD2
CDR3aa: CASSQDSAGVIQYF
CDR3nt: TGCGCCAGCAGCCAAGATTCGGCGGGAGTCATTCAGTACTTC

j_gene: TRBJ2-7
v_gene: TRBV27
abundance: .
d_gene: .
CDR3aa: CASSLSARAEQYF
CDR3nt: TGTGCCAGCAGTTTATCGGCTAGGGCCGAGCAGTACTTC

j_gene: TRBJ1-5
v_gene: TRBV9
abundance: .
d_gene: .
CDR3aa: CASSGGPPRQALGWNQPQHF
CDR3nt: TGTGCCAGCAGCGGGGGCCCACCGAGGCAGGCGTTAGGGTGGAATCAGCCCCAGCATTTT

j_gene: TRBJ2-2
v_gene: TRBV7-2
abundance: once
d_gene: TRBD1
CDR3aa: CASSQDRDRVGTGELFF
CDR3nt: TGTGCCAGCAGCCAAGACCGGGACAGGGTTGGCACCGGGGAGCTGTTTTTT

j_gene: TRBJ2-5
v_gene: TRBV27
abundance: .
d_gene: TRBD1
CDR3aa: CASRSWDRGLPGGETQYF
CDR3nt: TGTGCCAGCCGTTCATGGGACAGGGGCCTTCCGGGGGGGGAGACCCAGTACTTC

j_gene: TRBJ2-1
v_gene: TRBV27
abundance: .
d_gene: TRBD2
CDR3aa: CASGNTSGRPYNEQFF
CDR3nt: TGTGCCAGCGGGAATACTAGCGGGAGGCCCTACAATGAGCAGTTCTTC

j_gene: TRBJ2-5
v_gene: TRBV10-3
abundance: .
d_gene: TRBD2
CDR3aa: CAIGSGVETQYF
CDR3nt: TGTGCCATCGGCAGCGGGGTAGAGACCCAGTACTTC

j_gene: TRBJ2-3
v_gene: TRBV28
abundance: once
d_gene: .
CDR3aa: CASSLNSRDTRTDTQYF
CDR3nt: TGTGCCAGCAGTTTAAACTCCCGGGACACACGCACAGATACGCAGTATTTT

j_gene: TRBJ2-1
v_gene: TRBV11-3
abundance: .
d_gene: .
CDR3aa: CASSPRSGVKGNEQFF
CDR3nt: TGTGCCAGCAGCCCGAGATCGGGGGTAAAGGGCAATGAGCAGTTCTTC

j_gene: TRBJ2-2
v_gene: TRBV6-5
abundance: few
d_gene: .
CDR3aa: CASRTRPFNTGELFF
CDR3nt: TGTGCCAGCAGGACGAGGCCCTTTAACACCGGGGAGCTGTTTTTT

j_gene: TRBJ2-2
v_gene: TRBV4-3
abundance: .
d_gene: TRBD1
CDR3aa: CASRRQGAGGELFF
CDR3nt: TGCGCCAGCCGAAGACAGGGGGCGGGCGGGGAGCTGTTTTTT

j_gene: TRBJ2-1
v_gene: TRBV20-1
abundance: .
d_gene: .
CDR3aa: CSGVGDEQFF
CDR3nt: TGCAGTGGCGTGGGAGATGAGCAGTTCTTC

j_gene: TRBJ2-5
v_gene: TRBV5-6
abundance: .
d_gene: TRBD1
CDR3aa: CASSQTGGVSSNSQETQYF
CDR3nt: TGTGCCAGCAGCCAAACAGGGGGCGTCTCCTCAAATTCTCAAGAGACCCAGTACTTC

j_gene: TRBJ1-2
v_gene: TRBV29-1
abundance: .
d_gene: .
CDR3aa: CSVESGAGGGYTF
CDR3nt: TGCAGCGTTGAATCGGGAGCCGGGGGTGGCTACACCTTC

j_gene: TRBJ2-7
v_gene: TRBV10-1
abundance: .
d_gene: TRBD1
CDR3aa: CASSGDSYEQYF
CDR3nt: TGCGCCAGCAGTGGGGACAGCTACGAGCAGTACTTC

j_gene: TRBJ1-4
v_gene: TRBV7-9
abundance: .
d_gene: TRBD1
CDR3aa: CASSPGDRIYEKLFF
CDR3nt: TGTGCCAGCAGCCCCGGGGACAGAATATATGAAAAACTGTTTTTT